The 8 T cell receptor beta chains presented below share a single source sample, sequenced in a study of blood T cell repertoires in COVID-19. Clones were sequenced by immunoSEQ multiplex PCR, and TCRdb holds only the in-frame ones, with some missing. The table records hundreds of thousands of clones, around 90% of them present only once. Sequenced input: peripheral blood. The receptors shown here come from a woman aged 45-60 years who had recovered from COVID-19.

In its sample, this clone was seen once. V and J are TRBV15 and TRBJ1-4; D uncertain. Trimming pared 3 bases from V and 0 bases from J, leaving 14 bases between. This CDR3 contains 17 residues. Germline V lookup: CDR1 LNHNV, CDR2 YYDKDF (reference sequence). In nucleotides, the CDR3 is TGTGCCACCAGCAGGATAGGGAGGAGCGCAACTAATGAAAAACTGTTTTTT. It codes for CATSRIGRSATNEKLFF. The variable domain in full, with the rest retrieved from reference TRBV15 and TRBJ1-4, is DAMVIQNPRYQVTQFGKPVTLSCSQTLNHNVMYWYQQKSSQAPKLLFHYYDKDFNNEADTPDNFQSRRPNTSFCFLDIRSPGLGDTAMYLCATSRIGRSATNEKLFFGSGTQLSVL.

This chain joins TRBV6-5 and TRBJ1-2; 8 bases match TRBD1. This CDR3 spans 14 amino acids. CDR1 is MNHEY, CDR2 SVGAGI, per germline. V gave up 6 bases and J gave up 4 bases; unmatched junction bases: 7. CDR3 DNA sequence: TGTGCCAGCAGCCGAGACAGGGGAGGCTATGGCTACACCTTC. It is translated as CASSRDRGGYGYTF.

J is TRBJ2-6 and V is TRBV6-6; 7 bases match TRBD1. J lost 0 bases, V lost 10 bases, and 6 bases had no gene match. Germline V lookup: CDR1 MNHNY, CDR2 SVGAGI (reference sequence). The CDR3 has 15 amino acids. The CDR3 DNA reads TGTGCCATAGACAGGGTGAGCTCTGGGGCCAACGTCCTGACTTTC. Residues: CAIDRVSSGANVLTF.

About this clone: Other DNA sequences within the sample encode an identical CDR3. This sequence joins TRBV5-1 and TRBJ2-5, with a possible D match to TRBD1 (6 bases). The ends were cut back, 2 bases at V and 2 bases at J, with 7 bases in the middle. The CDR3 is 13 residues long. Per the germline V gene, CDR1 is SGHRS and CDR2 is YFSETQ. CDR3: CASSFQGQETQYF. The CDR3 bases are TGCGCCAGCAGCTTTCAGGGGCAAGAGACCCAGTACTTC.

The J gene is TRBJ1-2, the V gene TRBV6-2 or TRBV6-3; weak D call: TRBD1 (5 bases). The ends were cut back, 3 bases at V and 7 bases at J, with 12 bases in the middle. The CDR3 spans 13 residues. Germline values: CDR1 MNHEY, CDR2 SVGEGT. CDR3 sequence reads: CASSYAGTGGYTF. CDR3 sequence (DNA): TGTGCCAGCAGTTATGCGGGGACCGGTGGCTACACCTTC.

The rearrangement links TRBV5-8 to TRBJ1-5, with D hard to call. The CDR3 runs 14 residues. Per germline, CDR1 SGHTS and CDR2 YDEGEE. V lost 7 bases and J 0 bases, leaving 11 bases between the germline ends. The CDR3 DNA reads as TGTGCCAGCGGGCGGGTGGGTAGCAATCAGCCCCAGCATTTT. It encodes CASGRVGSNQPQHF.

V and J are TRBV10-3 and TRBJ1-5; 7 bases are shared with TRBD1. This CDR3 contains 14 residues. With V trimmed by 9 bases and J by 7 bases, 12 bases remained unmatched. The V gene's germline CDR1 is ENHRY and CDR2 SYGVKD. The CDR3 sequence is CAIAEGQSRQPQHF. The CDR3 bases are TGTGCCATAGCTGAGGGACAGTCACGGCAGCCCCAGCATTTT.

This sequence joins TRBV5-5 and TRBJ1-3; D is uncertain. Germline V gives CDR1 SGHKS, CDR2 YYEKEE (reference sequence). Trimming stripped 0 bases from V and 0 bases from J, with 7 bases between. CDR3 size: 15 residues. The CDR3 sequence is CASSLARSSGNTIYF. In DNA form, the CDR3 reads TGTGCCAGCAGCTTGGCCAGAAGCTCTGGAAACACCATATATTTT.